These 8 T cell receptor beta chains were all obtained from the same sample, sequenced in a study of T cell responses to AZD1222 COVID-19 vaccine (dated by TCRdb to about 2021). The sample's time point, from its label and the paper: about 28 days (+/-7) after the second vaccine dose. Library creation used the immunoSEQ multiplex PCR assay. TCRdb retrieved this table from immuneACCESS and kept in-frame rearrangements only. Not all clones are present; in checked studies, unresolved V genes account for under half, and no reason is known for the remainder. The sample data list 150,000 to 200,000 clones, and more than 75% of these were observed just once. The ten biggest clones cover roughly a quarter of the sample. Sequencing was performed on peripheral blood, taken 28 days after the second AZD1222 dose. The receptors originated from an adult who received the AZD1222 COVID-19 vaccine.

This sequence joins TRBV11-2 and TRBJ2-3; D is ambiguous. With 4 bases removed from V and 2 bases from J, the gap between germline ends came to 1 base. The CDR3 has 11 residues. CDR1 SGHAT and CDR2 FQNNGV come from the germline V gene. The CDR3 DNA is TGTGCCAGCAGCTACACAGATACGCAGTATTTT. It specifies CASSYTDTQYF. The full variable domain, with the rest looked up from reference TRBV11-2 and TRBJ2-3, is EAGVAQSPRYKIIEKRQSVAFWCNPISGHATLYWYQQILGQGPKLLIQFQNNGVVDDSQLPKDRFSAERLKGVDSTLKIQPAKLEDSAVYLCASSYTDTQYFGPGTRLTVL.

Comment on this clone: Other nucleotide sequences in the sample specify the same CDR3. The genes are TRBV28 and TRBJ2-7; D is ambiguous. Between the trimmed V and J ends, which lost 5 bases and 0 bases, there was a span of 5 bases. The CDR3 extends over 12 amino acids. The V gene's germline CDR1 is MDHEN and CDR2 SYDVKM. CDR3 sequence: CASSQSSYEQYF. The DNA of the CDR3 is TGTGCCAGCAGTCAGAGCTCCTACGAGCAGTACTTC.

V usage is TRBV24-1 and J usage is TRBJ2-5; no definite D call. V lost 9 bases and J 2 bases, leaving 12 bases between the germline ends. The CDR3 has 13 amino acids. The germline CDR1 and CDR2 sequences are KGHDR and SFDVKD. CDR3 bases: TGTGCCACCGGGCCGGACGCTCAAGAGACCCAGTACTTC. Protein: CATGPDAQETQYF.

The genes are TRBV19 and TRBJ1-6; D is uncertain. Germline loops: CDR1 LNHDA, CDR2 SQIVND (reference sequence). The CDR3 extends over 12 amino acids. V gave up 8 bases and J gave up 7 bases, with 9 bases separating them. CDR3 in amino acids: CASGSVNSPLHF. The CDR3 nucleotides are TGTGCCAGTGGGTCAGTAAATTCACCCCTCCACTTT.

The V call is TRBV19, the J call TRBJ2-5; 10 bases fit TRBD2. The germline gives CDR1 LNHDA, CDR2 SQIVND (reference sequence). The CDR3 spans 16 residues. The junction had 10 bases not matched to a gene; V was cut back by 6 bases and J by 3 bases. This CDR3 reads CASSPATSGWEETQYF. The CDR3 nucleotides read TGTGCCAGTAGCCCCGCGACTAGCGGGTGGGAAGAGACCCAGTACTTC.

The chain couples TRBV28 to TRBJ2-2; possibly TRBD2 for D (5 bases). The germline CDR1 and CDR2 sequences are MDHEN and SYDVKM. This CDR3 is built from 14 residues. V lost 5 bases and J lost 1, with 8 bases in between. CDR3 amino acids: CASSQGGNTGELFF. CDR3 nucleotides: TGTGCCAGCAGTCAAGGAGGGAACACCGGGGAGCTGTTTTTT.

This clone is a singleton in its sample. This chain connects TRBV5-4 to TRBJ2-6, with TRBD2 matching over 14 bases. CDR1 and CDR2 (germline): SGHNT, YYREEE (reference sequence). The V segment lost 3 bases and the J segment 2 bases; nucleotides outside the gene matches: 4. The CDR3 contains 18 residues. This CDR3 reads CASSSGLAGGPGANVLTF. The CDR3 DNA reads as TGTGCCAGCAGCTCTGGACTAGCGGGAGGCCCTGGGGCCAACGTCCTGACTTTC.

The rearrangement uses TRBV28 and TRBJ2-7; the match to TRBD1 covers 7 bases. Per the germline V gene, CDR1 is MDHEN and CDR2 is SYDVKM. The CDR3 loop spans 14 amino acids. The junction had 10 bases not matched to a gene; V was cut back by 9 bases and J by 2 bases. The CDR3 region has the DNA TGTGCCAGTATTCGATCCGGGACAGCCTACGAGCAGTACTTC. It yields the protein CASIRSGTAYEQYF.